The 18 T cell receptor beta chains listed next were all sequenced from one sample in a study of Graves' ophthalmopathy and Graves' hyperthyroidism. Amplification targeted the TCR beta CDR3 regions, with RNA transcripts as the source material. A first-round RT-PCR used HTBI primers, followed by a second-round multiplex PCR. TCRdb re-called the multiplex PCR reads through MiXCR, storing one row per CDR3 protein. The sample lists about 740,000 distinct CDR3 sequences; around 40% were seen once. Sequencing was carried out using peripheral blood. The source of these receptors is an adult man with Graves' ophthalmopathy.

CDR3 region: CAISESLASGKSSYEQYF. As DNA, the CDR3 is TGTGCCATCAGTGAGTCATTGGCTAGCGGGAAGAGCTCCTACGAGCAGTACTTC. The chain has TRBV10-3 and TRBJ2-7; 9 nucleotides agree with TRBD2. Per germline, CDR1 ENHRY and CDR2 SYGVKD. This CDR3 is built from 18 residues. V trimming: 0 bases; J trimming: 0 bases; junction bases outside the gene matches: 9.

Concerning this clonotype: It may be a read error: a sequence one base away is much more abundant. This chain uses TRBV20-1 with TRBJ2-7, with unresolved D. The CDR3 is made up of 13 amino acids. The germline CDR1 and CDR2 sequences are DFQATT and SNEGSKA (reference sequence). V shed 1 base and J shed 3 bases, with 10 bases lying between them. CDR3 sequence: CSARVRQDYEQYF. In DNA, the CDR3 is TGCAGTGCTAGAGTGCGGCAGGACTACGAGCAGTACTTC.

DNA of the CDR3: TGTGCCAGCAGCCAGCGGGGCCCGGACAGCAACGAGCAGTACTTC. Translation gives CASSQRGPDSNEQYF. The chain couples TRBV7-2 to TRBJ2-7; TRBD2 might be the D (7 bases). The CDR3 runs 15 residues. The V end was cut by 5 bases, the J end by 5 bases, with 19 bases between. Germline CDR1 reads SGHTA; CDR2 reads FQGNSA. Full variable domain (remainder filled in from reference TRBV7-2 and TRBJ2-7): GAGVSQSPSNKVTEKGKDVELRCDPISGHTALYWYRQSLGQGLEFLIYFQGNSAPDKSGLPSDRFSAERTGGSVSTLTIQRTQQEDSAVYLCASSQRGPDSNEQYFGPGTRLTVT.

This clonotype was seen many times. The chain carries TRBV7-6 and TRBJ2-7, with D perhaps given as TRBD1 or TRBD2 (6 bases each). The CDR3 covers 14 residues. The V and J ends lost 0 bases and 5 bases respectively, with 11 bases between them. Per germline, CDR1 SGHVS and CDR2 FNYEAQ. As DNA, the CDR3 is TGTGCCAGCAGCTTAGCGGGGGGCAGAGACGAGCAGTACTTC. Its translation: CASSLAGGRDEQYF.

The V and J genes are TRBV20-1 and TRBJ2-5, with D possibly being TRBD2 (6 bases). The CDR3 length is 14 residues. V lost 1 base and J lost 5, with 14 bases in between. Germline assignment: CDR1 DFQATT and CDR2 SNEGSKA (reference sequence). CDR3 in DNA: TGCAGTGCTAGAGGCCCCTTTGGGGGGGAGACCCAGTACTTC. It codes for CSARGPFGGETQYF.

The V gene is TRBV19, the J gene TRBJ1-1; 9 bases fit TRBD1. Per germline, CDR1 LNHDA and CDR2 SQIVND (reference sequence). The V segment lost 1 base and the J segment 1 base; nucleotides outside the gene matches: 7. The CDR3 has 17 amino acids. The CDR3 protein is CASSIVGNRGPNTEAFF. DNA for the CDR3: TGTGCCAGTAGTATAGTAGGGAACAGGGGGCCGAACACTGAAGCTTTCTTT.

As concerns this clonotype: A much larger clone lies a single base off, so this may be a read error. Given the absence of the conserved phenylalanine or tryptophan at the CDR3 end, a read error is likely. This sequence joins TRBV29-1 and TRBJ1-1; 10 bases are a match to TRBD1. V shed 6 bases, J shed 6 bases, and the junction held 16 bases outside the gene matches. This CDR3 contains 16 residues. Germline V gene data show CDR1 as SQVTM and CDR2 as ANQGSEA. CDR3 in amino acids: CSVVGQGIGVGSEAFS. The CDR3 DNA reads TGCAGCGTCGTGGGACAGGGGATAGGGGTTGGTTCTGAAGCTTTCTCT.

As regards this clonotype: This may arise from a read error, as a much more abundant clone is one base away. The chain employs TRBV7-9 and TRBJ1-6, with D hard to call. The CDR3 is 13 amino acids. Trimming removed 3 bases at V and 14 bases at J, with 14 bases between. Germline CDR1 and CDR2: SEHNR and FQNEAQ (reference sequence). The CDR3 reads CASSFGPGSSLHF. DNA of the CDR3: TGTGCCAGCAGCTTCGGACCCGGATCATCCCTCCACTTT.

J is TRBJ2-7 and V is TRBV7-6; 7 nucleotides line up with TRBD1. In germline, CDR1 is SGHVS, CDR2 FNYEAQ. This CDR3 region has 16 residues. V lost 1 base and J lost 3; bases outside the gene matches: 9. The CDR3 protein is CASSLDETGLLYEQYF. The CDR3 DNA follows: TGTGCCAGCAGCTTAGACGAGACAGGGCTTCTCTACGAGCAGTACTTC.

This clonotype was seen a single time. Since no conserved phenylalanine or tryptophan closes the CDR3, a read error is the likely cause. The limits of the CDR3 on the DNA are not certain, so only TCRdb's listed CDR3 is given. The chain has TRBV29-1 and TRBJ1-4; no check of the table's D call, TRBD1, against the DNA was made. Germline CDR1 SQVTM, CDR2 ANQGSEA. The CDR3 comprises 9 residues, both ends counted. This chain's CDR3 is CSVEHRGHY.

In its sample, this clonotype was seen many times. The CDR3 is CASSSRPGSGTEAFF. CDR3 DNA: TGTGCCAGCAGCAGCCGCCCAGGGTCGGGCACTGAAGCTTTCTTT. This chain connects TRBV7-3 to TRBJ1-1; possible D gene TRBD1, 5 bases. Germline V gene data show CDR1 as SGHTA and CDR2 as FQGTGA. The CDR3 sequence is 15 residues long. V dropped 5 bases and J dropped 4 bases, with 17 bases sitting between them.

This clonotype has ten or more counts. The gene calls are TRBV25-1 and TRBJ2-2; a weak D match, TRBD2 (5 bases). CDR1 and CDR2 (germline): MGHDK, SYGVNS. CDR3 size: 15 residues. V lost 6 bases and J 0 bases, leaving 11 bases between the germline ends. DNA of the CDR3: TGTGCCAGCAGCCCTTCTAGCCCGAACACCGGGGAGCTGTTTTTT. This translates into CASSPSSPNTGELFF.

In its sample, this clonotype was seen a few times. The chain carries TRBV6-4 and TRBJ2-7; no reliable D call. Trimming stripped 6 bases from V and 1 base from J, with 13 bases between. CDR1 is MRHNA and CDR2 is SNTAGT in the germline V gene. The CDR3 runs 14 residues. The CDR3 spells CASSQDVESYEQYF. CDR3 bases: TGTGCCAGCAGCCAAGATGTAGAGTCCTACGAGCAGTACTTC.

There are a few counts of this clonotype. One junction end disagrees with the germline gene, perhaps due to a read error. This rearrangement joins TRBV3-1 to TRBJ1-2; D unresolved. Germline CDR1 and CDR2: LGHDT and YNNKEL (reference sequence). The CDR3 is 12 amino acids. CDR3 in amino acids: CASSQAGRRGSF. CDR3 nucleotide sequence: TGTGCCAGCAGCCAAGCTGGACGGCGAGGGTCCTTC. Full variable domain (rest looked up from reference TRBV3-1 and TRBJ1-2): DTAVSQTPKYLVTQMGNDKSIKCEQNLGHDTMYWYKQDSKKFLKIMFSYNNKELIINETVPNRFSPKSPDKAHLNLHINSLELGDSAVYFCASSQAGRRGSFGSGTRLTVV.

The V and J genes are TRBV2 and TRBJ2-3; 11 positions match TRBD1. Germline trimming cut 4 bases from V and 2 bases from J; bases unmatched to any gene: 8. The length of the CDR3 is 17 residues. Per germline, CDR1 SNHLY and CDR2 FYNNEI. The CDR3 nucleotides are TGTGCCAGCAGTGCGGACCGGGACAGGGGGAACACAGATACGCAGTATTTT. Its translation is CASSADRDRGNTDTQYF. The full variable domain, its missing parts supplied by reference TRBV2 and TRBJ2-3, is EPEVTQTPSHQVTQMGQEVILRCVPISNHLYFYWYRQILGQKVEFLVSFYNNEISEKSEIFDDQFSVERPDGSNFTLKIRSTKLEDSAMYFCASSADRDRGNTDTQYFGPGTRLTVL.

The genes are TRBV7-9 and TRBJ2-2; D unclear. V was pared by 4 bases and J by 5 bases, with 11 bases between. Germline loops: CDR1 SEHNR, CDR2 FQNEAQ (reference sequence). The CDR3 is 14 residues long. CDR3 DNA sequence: TGTGCCAGCAGCTCATTGACATTTACCGGGGAGCTGTTTTTT. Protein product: CASSSLTFTGELFF.

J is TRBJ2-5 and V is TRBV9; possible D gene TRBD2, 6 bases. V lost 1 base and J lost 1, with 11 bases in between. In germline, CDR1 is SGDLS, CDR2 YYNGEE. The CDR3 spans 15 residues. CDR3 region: CASSVFGGFQETQYF. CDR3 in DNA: TGTGCCAGCAGCGTATTTGGGGGGTTCCAAGAGACCCAGTACTTC.

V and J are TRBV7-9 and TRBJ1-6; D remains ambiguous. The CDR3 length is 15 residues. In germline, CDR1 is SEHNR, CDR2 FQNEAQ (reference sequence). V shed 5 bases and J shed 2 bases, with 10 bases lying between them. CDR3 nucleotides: TGTGCCAGCAGCACCGGGGAGACCTATAATTCACCCCTCCACTTT. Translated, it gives CASSTGETYNSPLHF.